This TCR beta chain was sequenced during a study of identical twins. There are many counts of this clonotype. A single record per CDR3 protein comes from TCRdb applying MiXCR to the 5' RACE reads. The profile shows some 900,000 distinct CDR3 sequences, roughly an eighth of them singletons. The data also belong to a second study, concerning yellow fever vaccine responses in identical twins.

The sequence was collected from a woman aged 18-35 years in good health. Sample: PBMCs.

The CDR3 here is CSAWTGTDTQYF. The CDR3 bases are TGCAGTGCTTGGACAGGGACAGATACGCAGTATTTT. This chain links TRBV20-1 with TRBJ2-3; TRBD1 matches at 8 bases. The CDR3 runs to 12 residues. Trimming removed 5 bases from V and 3 bases from J; junction bases left unmatched: 1. CDR1 is DFQATT, CDR2 SNEGSKA, per germline (reference sequence).